This T cell receptor beta chain emerged from a study of beta chain features in type 1 diabetes. As every portion of the isolated RNA was reverse transcribed, the sequencing read expressed TCRB transcripts. Profiled with immunoSEQ multiplex PCR; TCRdb holds only in-frame clones, not every one. The sample includes approximately 260,000 clones, roughly 25% of them seen just once. Germline V gene lookup returns CDR1 LNHNV and CDR2 YYDKDF (reference sequence). Trimming left V 4 bases short and J 4 bases short, with 16 bases between. This CDR3 region has 15 residues. A note on this clone: Its antigen remains unidentified.

Broader study findings: Across all four CD4+ subsets, people with type 1 diabetes showed modestly shorter TCRB CDR3s.

Sequencing used naive CD4+ T cells from blood. The source is a woman aged 25 to 39 with type 1 diabetes. J is TRBJ1-2 and V is TRBV15; the D gene is possibly TRBD1 (6 bases). The CDR3 DNA follows: TGTGCCACCAGCAACCGGGACACAACCCTCTATGGCTACACCTTC. It codes for CATSNRDTTLYGYTF.